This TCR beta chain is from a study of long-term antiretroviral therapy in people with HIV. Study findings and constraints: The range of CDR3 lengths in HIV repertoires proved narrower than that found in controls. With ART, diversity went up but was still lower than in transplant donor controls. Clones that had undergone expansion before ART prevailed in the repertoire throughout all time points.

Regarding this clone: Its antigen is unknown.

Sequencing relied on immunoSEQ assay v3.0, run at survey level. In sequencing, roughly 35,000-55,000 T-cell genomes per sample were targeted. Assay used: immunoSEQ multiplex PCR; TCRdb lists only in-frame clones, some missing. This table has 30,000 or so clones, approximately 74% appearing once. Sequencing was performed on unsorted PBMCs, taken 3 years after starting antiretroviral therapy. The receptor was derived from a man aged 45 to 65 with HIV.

The CDR3 region is CASRVTSGSDEQYF. Written as DNA, the CDR3 is TGTGCCAGCAGGGTAACTAGCGGGTCCGACGAGCAGTACTTC. The chain recombines TRBV7-2 with TRBJ2-7, with 9 positions matching TRBD2. This CDR3 spans 14 amino acids. Germline loops: CDR1 SGHTA, CDR2 FQGNSA. The trim removed 6 bases at V and 5 bases at J, leaving 8 bases unmatched.